One sample yielded the 24 T cell receptor beta chains listed below, sequenced in a study of shared clonotypes between healthy human individuals. Sequenced by immunoSEQ multiplex PCR; TCRdb stores in-frame clones only, minus some. The sample has some 2,400,000 clones, approximately 95% seen once. Material for sequencing was naive CD4+ T cells sorted from blood. Described subset: CD45RA+ positively selected. All receptors come from a man younger than 35 in good health.

V gene TRBV10-2 combines with J gene TRBJ2-5; possibly TRBD1 for D (6 bases). CDR3 size: 13 residues. Germline V gives CDR1 WSHSY, CDR2 SAAADI. The V end was cut by 7 bases, the J end by 4 bases, with 13 bases between. The CDR3 DNA reads as TGCGCCAGCACGAACAGGGTGGTAGAGACCCAGTACTTC. Its translation: CASTNRVVETQYF.

The J gene is TRBJ2-7, the V gene TRBV6-6; D is possibly TRBD1 (5 bases). Trimming took off 5 bases at V and 0 bases at J, with 8 bases between the two ends. Germline V gene data show CDR1 as MNHNY and CDR2 as SVGAGI (reference sequence). The CDR3 extends over 13 amino acids. This CDR3 is CASSTTGSYEQYF. Here the CDR3 DNA reads TGTGCCAGCAGTACCACAGGCTCCTACGAGCAGTACTTC.

A single count supports this clone. The chain is built from TRBV19 and TRBJ1-4, with 9 nucleotides matching TRBD1. Looked up from germline, CDR1 is LNHDA and CDR2 is SQIVND (reference sequence). The V and J ends lost 4 bases and 7 bases, in that order; junction bases with no gene match: 16. This CDR3 contains 18 residues. CDR3 bases: TGTGCCAGTAGTACCACCCCGGGACAGGGAAGCAGCGGTGAAAAACTGTTTTTT. Translating it yields CASSTTPGQGSSGEKLFF.

The chain is built from TRBV4-3 and TRBJ1-6; TRBD1 matches 7 bases. Trimming took 3 bases from V and 9 from J; bases not matched to a gene: 8. Germline CDR1 reads LGHNA; CDR2 reads YSLEER. The CDR3 loop spans 15 amino acids. CDR3 protein: CASSQETGRTSPLHF. CDR3 bases: TGCGCCAGCAGCCAGGAGACAGGGCGTACTTCACCCCTCCACTTT.

The V call is TRBV6-5, the J call TRBJ1-3; no firm D call. V lost 9 bases and J 0 bases, leaving 15 bases between the germline ends. The length of the CDR3 is 15 residues. Per the germline V gene, CDR1 is MNHEY and CDR2 is SVGAGI. The CDR3 is CASGESKLSGNTIYF. The CDR3, as DNA: TGTGCCAGTGGGGAGTCCAAACTCTCTGGAAACACCATATATTTT.

This clone is a singleton in its sample. The CDR3 sequence: CASTRLAGGQDTQYF. The CDR3 region has the DNA TGTGCCAGTACCAGACTAGCGGGGGGACAAGATACGCAGTATTTT. The chain is built from TRBV19 and TRBJ2-3, with 13 positions matching TRBD2. The CDR3 spans 15 residues. Germline-derived CDR1 and CDR2 are LNHDA and SQIVND (reference sequence). J lost 5 bases, V lost 7 bases, and 6 bases had no gene match.

V gene TRBV5-1 combines with J gene TRBJ2-1, with TRBD2 matching over 8 bases. CDR3 size: 15 residues. V lost 4 bases and J lost 2; bases outside the gene matches: 5. Germline CDR1 and CDR2: SGHRS and YFSETQ. CDR3 in DNA: TGCGCCAGCAGCGCGCCGGGACTAGCCTACAATGAGCAGTTCTTC. This sequence encodes CASSAPGLAYNEQFF. Using reference TRBV5-1 and TRBJ2-1 for the parts outside the CDR3, the full variable domain is KAGVTQTPRYLIKTRGQQVTLSCSPISGHRSVSWYQQTPGQGLQFLFEYFSETQRNKGNFPGRFSGRQFSNSRSEMNVSTLELGDSALYLCASSAPGLAYNEQFFGPGTRLTVL.

The CDR3 protein is CASSQTGESPLHF. The DNA for the CDR3 is TGTGCCAGCAGCCAGACAGGGGAATCACCCCTCCACTTT. The chain carries TRBV11-1 and TRBJ1-6; 8 nucleotides agree with TRBD1. Germline lookup yields CDR1 SGHAT and CDR2 FQDESV (reference sequence). With V trimmed by 5 bases and J by 10 bases, 4 bases remained unmatched. The CDR3 has 13 amino acids.

For this clone: At the DNA level, this CDR3 is encoded by other sequences in the same sample as well. V gene TRBV5-1 combines with J gene TRBJ1-5; tentatively, D is TRBD1 (5 bases). V dropped 4 bases and J dropped 4 bases, with 15 bases sitting between them. This CDR3 has 15 amino acids. The germline CDR1 and CDR2 sequences are SGHRS and YFSETQ. CDR3 region: CASSPVGGGNQPQHF. In nucleotides, the CDR3 is TGCGCCAGCAGCCCCGTTGGGGGGGGAAATCAGCCCCAGCATTTT.

This clone has a handful of counts. The chain joins TRBV2 to TRBJ1-1, with 8 bases that match TRBD1. In germline, CDR1 is SNHLY, CDR2 FYNNEI. The length of the CDR3 is 13 residues. Trimming cost V 4 bases and J 8 bases; bases outside gene matches: 6. The CDR3 protein is CASSAQGVGEAFF. CDR3 nucleotides: TGTGCCAGCAGTGCACAGGGGGTGGGGGAAGCTTTCTTT.

The gene calls are TRBV4-1 and TRBJ1-2; no clear D gene. V lost 4 bases and J lost 4, with 13 bases in between. The CDR3 totals 14 residues. Germline V gives CDR1 MGHRA, CDR2 YSYEKL. The CDR3 DNA reads as TGCGCCAGCAGCCCGGACCGGTCCGTCTATGGCTACACCTTC. It codes for CASSPDRSVYGYTF.

V usage is TRBV11-2 and J usage is TRBJ1-6; tentatively, D is TRBD1 (5 bases). The CDR3 loop spans 15 amino acids. V gave up 4 bases and J gave up 8 bases, with 15 bases separating them. Germline V lookup: CDR1 SGHAT, CDR2 FQNNGV. CDR3: CASSSAGTGYSPLHF. CDR3 DNA sequence: TGTGCCAGCAGCTCCGCCGGGACGGGGTATTCACCCCTCCACTTT.

The V and J genes are TRBV27 and TRBJ2-7, with a possible D match to TRBD1 (6 bases). The CDR3 spans 18 residues. The germline V and J ends were trimmed by 5 bases and 0 bases, with 23 bases remaining between them. CDR1 is MNHEY and CDR2 is SMNVEV in the germline V gene (reference sequence). CDR3 sequence reads: CASSPRPPTGTDSYEQYF. The CDR3 nucleotides are TGTGCCAGCAGTCCACGGCCACCTACAGGGACCGACTCCTACGAGCAGTACTTC.

Remarks on this clone: Other nucleotide sequences from this sample produce the same CDR3. The V gene is TRBV15, the J gene TRBJ2-1; no firm D call. This CDR3 has 13 residues. Germline CDR1 is LNHNV and CDR2 is YYDKDF (reference sequence). V was clipped by 3 bases and J by 4 bases, with 7 bases between them. The CDR3, as DNA: TGTGCCACCAGCAGGGTTACTTACAATGAGCAGTTCTTC. Protein sequence: CATSRVTYNEQFF.

The chain is built from TRBV9 and TRBJ2-3; tentative D call: TRBD1 (6 bases). V was clipped by 5 bases and J by 3 bases, with 10 bases between them. The CDR3 has 13 residues. The germline gives CDR1 SGDLS, CDR2 YYNGEE. Here the CDR3 reads CASRGRGTDTQYF. Here the CDR3 DNA reads TGTGCCAGCAGAGGAAGGGGGACAGATACGCAGTATTTT.

This chain links TRBV28 with TRBJ1-5; TRBD1 is a possible D gene (5 bases). CDR1 is MDHEN and CDR2 is SYDVKM in the germline V gene. The ends were cut back, 7 bases at V and 0 bases at J, with 13 bases in the middle. The CDR3 has 15 residues. The CDR3: CASTRDGHSNQPQHF. The CDR3 bases are TGTGCCAGCACCAGGGACGGACATAGCAATCAGCCCCAGCATTTT.

Points on this clone: In the same sample, other DNA sequences code for this CDR3. The genes are TRBV5-1 and TRBJ2-7, with a possible D match to TRBD1 (7 bases). The CDR3 is made up of 14 amino acids. Germline V gene lookup returns CDR1 SGHRS and CDR2 YFSETQ. V was clipped by 3 bases and J by 3 bases, with 13 bases between them. The CDR3 sequence is CASSSGDSSYEQYF. CDR3 DNA: TGCGCCAGCAGCTCGGGGGACAGCAGCTACGAGCAGTACTTC.

The CDR3 reads CASSSDRGYQPQHF. CDR3 bases: TGTGCCAGCAGTTCCGACAGGGGTTATCAGCCCCAGCATTTT. This chain uses TRBV6-5 with TRBJ1-5; 8 bases map to TRBD1. V dropped 4 bases and J dropped 5; count of bases not matched to a gene: 4. Looked up from germline, CDR1 is MNHEY and CDR2 is SVGAGI. The CDR3 totals 14 residues.

V gene TRBV27 combines with J gene TRBJ1-5, with D uncertain. Germline V CDR1 and CDR2: MNHEY, SMNVEV (reference sequence). The CDR3 length is 15 residues. V lost 2 bases to trimming and J lost 5 bases, with 13 bases between them. CDR3 coding DNA: TGTGCCAGCAGTTTAATACCCGGGCCCCATCAGCCCCAGCATTTT. Amino acid sequence: CASSLIPGPHQPQHF.

This chain uses TRBV7-2 with TRBJ2-7, with TRBD2 as a possible D gene (6 bases). Trimming stripped 1 base from V and 3 bases from J, with 16 bases between. Germline values: CDR1 SGHTA, CDR2 FQGNSA. The CDR3 is 16 amino acids. The CDR3 reads CASSLGPAGGRYEQYF. For the CDR3, the DNA is TGTGCCAGCAGCTTAGGCCCAGCCGGGGGTCGCTACGAGCAGTACTTC.

The chain couples TRBV7-9 to TRBJ2-6; possible D gene TRBD1, 6 bases. Trimming took 7 bases from V and 0 from J, leaving 16 bases between them. CDR1 SEHNR and CDR2 FQNEAQ come from the germline V gene (reference sequence). The CDR3 is 17 amino acids. The CDR3 DNA sequence: TGTGCCAGCACCCTAAGGGACAAAAGCTCTGGGGCCAACGTCCTGACTTTC. Translation: CASTLRDKSSGANVLTF.

The chain carries TRBV10-1 and TRBJ2-6, with TRBD1 as a possible D gene (6 bases). Trimming shortened V by 2 bases and J by 0 bases, and 11 bases separated the two germline ends. Germline V lookup: CDR1 WNHNN, CDR2 SYGVQD (reference sequence). The CDR3 covers 17 residues. The CDR3 nucleotides read TGCGCCAGCAGTGAGGGGCAGGGGCACTCTGGGGCCAACGTCCTGACTTTC. Translating it yields CASSEGQGHSGANVLTF.

The rearrangement uses TRBV6-5 and TRBJ2-3; D gene uncertain. In germline, CDR1 is MNHEY, CDR2 SVGAGI. The CDR3 loop spans 15 amino acids. V dropped 0 bases and J dropped 4 bases, with 11 bases sitting between them. CDR3 region: CASSYSKGFPDTQYF. In DNA form, the CDR3 reads TGTGCCAGCAGTTACTCGAAAGGGTTCCCAGATACGCAGTATTTT.

V and J are TRBV5-1 and TRBJ2-7; 9 bases line up with TRBD1. The CDR3 is made up of 18 amino acids. CDR1 and CDR2 from the germline V gene are SGHRS and YFSETQ. V gave up 0 bases and J gave up 2 bases; unmatched junction bases: 12. The CDR3 protein is CASSLDQLGTGRPYEQYF. The CDR3 DNA is TGCGCCAGCAGCTTGGATCAGTTGGGGACAGGGCGGCCCTACGAGCAGTACTTC. Combining the CDR3 with reference TRBV5-1 and TRBJ2-7 gives the whole variable domain KAGVTQTPRYLIKTRGQQVTLSCSPISGHRSVSWYQQTPGQGLQFLFEYFSETQRNKGNFPGRFSGRQFSNSRSEMNVSTLELGDSALYLCASSLDQLGTGRPYEQYFGPGTRLTVT.